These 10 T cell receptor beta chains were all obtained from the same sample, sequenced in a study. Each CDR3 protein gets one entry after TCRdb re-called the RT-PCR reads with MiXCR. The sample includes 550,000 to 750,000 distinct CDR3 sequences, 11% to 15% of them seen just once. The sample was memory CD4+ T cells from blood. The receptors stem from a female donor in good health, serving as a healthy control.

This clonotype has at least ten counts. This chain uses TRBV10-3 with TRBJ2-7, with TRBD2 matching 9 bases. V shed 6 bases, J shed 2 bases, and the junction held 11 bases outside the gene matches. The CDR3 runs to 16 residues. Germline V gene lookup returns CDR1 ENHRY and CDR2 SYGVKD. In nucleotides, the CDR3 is TGTGCCATCAGGCCGAGGGACGGACTAGCGACCTACGAGCAGTACTTC. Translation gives CAIRPRDGLATYEQYF.

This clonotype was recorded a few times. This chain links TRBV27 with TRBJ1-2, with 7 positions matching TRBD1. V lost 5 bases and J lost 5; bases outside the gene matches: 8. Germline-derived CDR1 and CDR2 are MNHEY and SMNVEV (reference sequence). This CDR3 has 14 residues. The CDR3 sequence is CASSLNPTGYGYTF. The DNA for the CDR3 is TGTGCCAGCAGTCTCAACCCGACAGGGTATGGCTACACCTTC.

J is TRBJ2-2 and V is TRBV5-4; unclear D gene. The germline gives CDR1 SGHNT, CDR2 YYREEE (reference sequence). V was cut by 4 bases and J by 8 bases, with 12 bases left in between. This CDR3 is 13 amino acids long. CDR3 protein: CASSPLRTGELFF. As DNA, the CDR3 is TGTGCCAGCAGCCCCCTCCGGACGGGGGAGCTGTTTTTT.

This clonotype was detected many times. DNA of the CDR3: TGTGCCAGCAGCTTGTTCGGACTAGCGGGAGTGGGGAGTCCAGATACGCAGTATTTT. Its protein is CASSLFGLAGVGSPDTQYF. V and J are TRBV7-2 and TRBJ2-3; 13 bases are a match to TRBD2. This CDR3 contains 19 residues. The germline CDR1 and CDR2 sequences are SGHTA and FQGNSA. Unmatched junction bases numbered 13, after V lost 3 bases and J lost 4 bases.

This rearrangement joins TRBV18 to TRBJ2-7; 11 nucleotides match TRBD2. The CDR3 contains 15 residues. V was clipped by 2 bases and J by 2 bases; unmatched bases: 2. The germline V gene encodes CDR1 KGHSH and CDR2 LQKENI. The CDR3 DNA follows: TGTGCCAGCTCACCAAAGACTAGCGGGGCCTACGAGCAGTACTTC. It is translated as CASSPKTSGAYEQYF.

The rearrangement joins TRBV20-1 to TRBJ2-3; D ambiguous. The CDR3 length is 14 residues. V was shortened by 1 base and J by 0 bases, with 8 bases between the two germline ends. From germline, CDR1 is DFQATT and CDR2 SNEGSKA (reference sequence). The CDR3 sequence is CSARVGRSTDTQYF. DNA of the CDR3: TGCAGTGCTAGAGTAGGACGGAGCACAGATACGCAGTATTTT.

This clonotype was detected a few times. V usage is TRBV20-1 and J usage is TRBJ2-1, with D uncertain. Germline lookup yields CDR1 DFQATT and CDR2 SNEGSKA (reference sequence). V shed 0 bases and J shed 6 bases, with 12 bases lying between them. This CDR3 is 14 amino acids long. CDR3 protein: CSARDFLDTNEQFF. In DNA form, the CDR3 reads TGCAGTGCTAGAGATTTTTTAGATACCAATGAGCAGTTCTTC.

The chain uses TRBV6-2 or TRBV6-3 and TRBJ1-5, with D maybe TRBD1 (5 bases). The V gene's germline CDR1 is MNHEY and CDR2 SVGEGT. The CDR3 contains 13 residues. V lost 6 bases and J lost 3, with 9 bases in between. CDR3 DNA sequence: TGTGCCAGCAGAGACAGCGTCAATCAGCCCCAGCATTTT. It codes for CASRDSVNQPQHF.

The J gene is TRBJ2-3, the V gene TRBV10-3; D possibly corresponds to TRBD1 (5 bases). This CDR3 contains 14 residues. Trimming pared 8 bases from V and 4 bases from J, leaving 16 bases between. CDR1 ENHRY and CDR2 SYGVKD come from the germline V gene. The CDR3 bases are TGTGCCATCTCAGACAGAAGAAGGCCAGATACGCAGTATTTT. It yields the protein CAISDRRRPDTQYF.

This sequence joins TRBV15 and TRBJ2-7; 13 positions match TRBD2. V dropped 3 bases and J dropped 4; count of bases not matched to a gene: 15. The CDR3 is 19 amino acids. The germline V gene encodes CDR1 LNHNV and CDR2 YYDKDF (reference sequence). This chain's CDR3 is CATSRSPGLAGTSSYEQYF. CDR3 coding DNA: TGTGCCACCAGCAGGTCCCCGGGACTAGCGGGAACCTCCTCATACGAGCAGTACTTC.